The sequence of this T cell receptor beta chain was determined in a study of control samples from healthy donors and cancer patients. The method was immunoSEQ multiplex PCR; TCRdb's version includes in-frame clones alone and lacks a portion of them. The data show about 410,000 clones, with over 75% seen just once and approximately 6.3% held by the top ten. The trim removed 4 bases at V and 1 base at J, leaving 6 bases unmatched. The CDR3 is made up of 15 amino acids. Per germline, CDR1 MDHEN and CDR2 SYDVKM. V is TRBV28 and J is TRBJ1-2; TRBD1 matches at 7 bases. This sequence was found in a man aged 35 to 55 with head and neck cancer. The source material was PBMCs. The CDR3 bases are TGTGCCAGCAGTTACGGACAGGAATATAACTATGGCTACACCTTC. Translating it yields CASSYGQEYNYGYTF.